The table lists the clone carrying this T cell receptor (beta chain) with a few counts. Sequencing used cDNA as its template, made by extracting RNA and reverse transcribing it. Here immunoSEQ multiplex PCR was the method, and the copy in TCRdb shows in-frame clones only, minus some. The sample holds more than 95,000 clones, 58% seen once. The J segment lost 6 bases and the V segment lost 4 bases, leaving 4 bases of the junction unmatched. Germline CDR1 reads PRHDT; CDR2 reads FYEKMQ (reference sequence). The CDR3 runs to 14 residues. The treatment here: oral pan-JAK inhibitor, 5-10 mg twice daily. This entry is derived from a study of CD8+ T cells in alopecia areata.

The material sequenced was CD8+ T cells sorted from blood, taken at week 4, from a patient treated with tofacitinib. The J gene is TRBJ1-2, the V gene TRBV13; 11 bases agree with TRBD1. The TCR was taken from a human donor with alopecia areata. CDR3 coding DNA: TGTGCCAGCAGCTCTGGGACAGGGGGAAATGGCTACACCTTC. Its translation: CASSSGTGGNGYTF.